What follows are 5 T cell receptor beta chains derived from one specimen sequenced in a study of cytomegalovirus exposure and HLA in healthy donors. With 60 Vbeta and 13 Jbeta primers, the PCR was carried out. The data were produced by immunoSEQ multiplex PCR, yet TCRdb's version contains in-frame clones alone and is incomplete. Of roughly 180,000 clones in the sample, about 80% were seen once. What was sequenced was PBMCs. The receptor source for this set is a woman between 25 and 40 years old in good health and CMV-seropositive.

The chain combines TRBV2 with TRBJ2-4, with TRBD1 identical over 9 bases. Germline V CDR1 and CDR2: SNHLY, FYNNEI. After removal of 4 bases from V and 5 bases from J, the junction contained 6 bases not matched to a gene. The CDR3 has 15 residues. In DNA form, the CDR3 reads TGTGCCAGCAGTGCGACAGGGGGATGGGAAAACATTCAGTACTTC. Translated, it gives CASSATGGWENIQYF.

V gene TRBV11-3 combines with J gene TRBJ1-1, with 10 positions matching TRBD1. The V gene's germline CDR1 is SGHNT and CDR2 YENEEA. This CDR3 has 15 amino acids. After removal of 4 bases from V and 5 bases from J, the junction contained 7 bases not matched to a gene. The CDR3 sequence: CASSWSGQGETEAFF. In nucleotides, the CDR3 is TGTGCCAGCAGCTGGTCCGGACAGGGGGAAACTGAAGCTTTCTTT.

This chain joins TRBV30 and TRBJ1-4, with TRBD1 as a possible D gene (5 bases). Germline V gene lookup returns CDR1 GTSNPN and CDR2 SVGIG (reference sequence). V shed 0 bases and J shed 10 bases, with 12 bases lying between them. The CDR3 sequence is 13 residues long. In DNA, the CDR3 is TGTGCCTGGAGTGTACAGGCCAGTGGAAAACTGTTTTTT. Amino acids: CAWSVQASGKLFF. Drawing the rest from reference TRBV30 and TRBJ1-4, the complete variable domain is SQTIHQWPATLVQPVGSPLSLECTVEGTSNPNLYWYRQAAGRGLQLLFYSVGIGQISSEVPQNLSASRPQDRQFILSSKKLLLSDSGFYLCAWSVQASGKLFFGSGTQLSVL.

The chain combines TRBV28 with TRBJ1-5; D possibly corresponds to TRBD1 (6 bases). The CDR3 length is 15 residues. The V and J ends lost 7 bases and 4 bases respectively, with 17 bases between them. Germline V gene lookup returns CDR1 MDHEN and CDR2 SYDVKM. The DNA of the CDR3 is TGTGCCAGCAACTCTTTGACAGGCATAAATCAGCCCCAGCATTTT. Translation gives CASNSLTGINQPQHF. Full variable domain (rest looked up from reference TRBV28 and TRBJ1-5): DVKVTQSSRYLVKRTGEKVFLECVQDMDHENMFWYRQDPGLGLRLIYFSYDVKMKEKGDIPEGYSVSREKKERFSLILESASTNQTSMYLCASNSLTGINQPQHFGDGTRLSIL.

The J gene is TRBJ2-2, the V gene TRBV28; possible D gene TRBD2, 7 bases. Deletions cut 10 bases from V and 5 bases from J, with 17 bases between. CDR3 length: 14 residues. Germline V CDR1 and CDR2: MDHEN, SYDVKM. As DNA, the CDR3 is TGTGCCACCAGGGCAGGGAGGGGGACCGGGGAGCTGTTTTTT. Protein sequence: CATRAGRGTGELFF.